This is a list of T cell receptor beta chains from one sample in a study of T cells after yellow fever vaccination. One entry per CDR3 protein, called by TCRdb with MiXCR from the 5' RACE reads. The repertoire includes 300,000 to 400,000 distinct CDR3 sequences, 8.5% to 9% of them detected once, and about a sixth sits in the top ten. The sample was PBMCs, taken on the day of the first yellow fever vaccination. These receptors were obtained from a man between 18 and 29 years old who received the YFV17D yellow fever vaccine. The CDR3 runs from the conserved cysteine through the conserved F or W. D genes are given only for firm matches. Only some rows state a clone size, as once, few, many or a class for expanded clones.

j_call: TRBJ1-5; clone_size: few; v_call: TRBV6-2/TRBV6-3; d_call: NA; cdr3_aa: CASSYSLGNQPQHF; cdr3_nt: TGTGCCAGCAGTTACTCCCTTGGCAATCAGCCCCAGCATTTT
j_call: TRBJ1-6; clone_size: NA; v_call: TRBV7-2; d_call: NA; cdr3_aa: CASSPGANYNSPLHF; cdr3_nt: TGTGCCAGCAGCCCCGGGGCGAACTATAATTCACCCCTCCACTTT
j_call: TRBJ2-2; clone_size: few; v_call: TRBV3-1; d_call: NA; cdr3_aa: CASSPARWELFF; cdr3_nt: TGTGCCAGCAGCCCCGCTCGGTGGGAGCTGTTTTTT
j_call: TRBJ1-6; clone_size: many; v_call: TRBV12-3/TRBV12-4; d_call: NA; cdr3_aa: CASSPGGHSYNSPLHF; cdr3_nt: TGTGCCAGCAGTCCCGGGGGCCATTCATATAATTCACCCCTCCACTTT
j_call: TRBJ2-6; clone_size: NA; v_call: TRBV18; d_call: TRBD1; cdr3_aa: CASSPRGLKGATGANVLTF; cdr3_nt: TGTGCCAGCTCACCACGGGGGTTGAAGGGGGCAACTGGGGCCAACGTCCTGACTTTC
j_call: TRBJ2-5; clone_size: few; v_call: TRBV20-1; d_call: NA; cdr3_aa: CSARNPTRGGETQYF; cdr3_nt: TGCAGTGCTAGAAACCCCACAAGGGGGGGAGAGACCCAGTACTTC
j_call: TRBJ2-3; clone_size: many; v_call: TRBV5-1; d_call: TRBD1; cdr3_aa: CASSILRDRATDTQYF; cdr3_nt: TGCGCCAGCAGCATCCTCCGGGACAGGGCTACAGATACGCAGTATTTT
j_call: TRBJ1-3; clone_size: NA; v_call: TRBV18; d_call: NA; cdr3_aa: CASSPINVADSFSGNTIYF; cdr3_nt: TGTGCCAGCTCACCAATTAATGTGGCAGATTCATTCTCTGGAAACACCATATATTTT
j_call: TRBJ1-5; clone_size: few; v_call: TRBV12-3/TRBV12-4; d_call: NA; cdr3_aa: CASSLFAGVGQPQHF; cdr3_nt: TGTGCCAGCAGTTTGTTTGCGGGGGTTGGTCAGCCCCAGCATTTT
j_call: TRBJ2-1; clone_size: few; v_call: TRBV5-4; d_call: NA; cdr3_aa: CASSLGDRLSEQFF; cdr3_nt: TGTGCCAGCAGCTTGGGTGACAGGCTGTCCGAGCAGTTCTTC